This note documents a single T cell receptor (beta chain) sequence. These data originate in a study of cytomegalovirus exposure and HLA in healthy donors. A multiplex PCR was run with 60 Vbeta primers and 13 Jbeta primers. Only in-frame clones appear in the TCRdb table, and some are missing; sequencing was by immunoSEQ multiplex PCR. The table has 150,000 to 200,000 clones, roughly 79% seen once. The material sequenced was PBMCs. This receptor was identified in a man aged 35-49 years in good health and CMV-seropositive.

The CDR3 loop reads CASSLEFQAKTQYF. In nucleotides, the CDR3 is TGTGCCAGCAGCTTAGAGTTCCAGGCAAAGACCCAGTACTTC. The genes are TRBV11-3 and TRBJ2-5, with D hard to call. Deletions cut 0 bases from V and 6 bases from J, with 11 bases between. The length of the CDR3 is 14 residues. CDR1 is SGHNT and CDR2 is YENEEA in the germline V gene.